These 13 T cell receptor beta chains came from one sample sequenced in a study of human T cells and chemical hapten exposure (TCRdb year 2021). This specimen's time point label, per the study, means: patch test 1, 2 weeks after DPC sensitization. What the treatment or condition label conveys for this sample: therapeutic diphenylcyclopropenone sensitization with weekly scalp DPC. The library was obtained by RACE. Sequencing was performed on a NextSeq 500. The public sequencing data were trimmed at Q25 with fastp and processed into clonotypes with MiXCR by TCRdb, which kept only in-frame beta chains. Each record represents a unique CDR3 protein, reported with the most common genes and DNA among its rows. The table for this sample lists around 300,000 distinct CDR3 sequences; about 7% of them were counted only once. Of the sample, 7.5% to 8.5% is held by the ten largest clones. The sample in question was whole blood, obtained in connection with sensitization to the hapten diphenylcyclopropenone (DPC). The receptors come from a woman in her late teens or twenties with alopecia areata. Some clones in this sample may be carry-over from other donors' samples.

This clonotype showed up just a few times. This chain joins TRBV29-1 and TRBJ2-1, with D uncertain. Germline CDR1 and CDR2: SQVTM and ANQGSEA. V gave up 0 bases and J gave up 9 bases, with 12 bases separating them. The CDR3 consists of 13 residues. DNA of the CDR3: TGCAGCGTTGAAGATCAGGCTAGTCCTGAGCAGTTCTTC. Translation: CSVEDQASPEQFF.

At least ten counts were recorded for this clonotype. This chain connects TRBV7-9 to TRBJ2-1, with TRBD2 identical over 8 bases. The length of the CDR3 is 15 residues. Germline V gene lookup returns CDR1 SEHNR and CDR2 FQNEAQ (reference sequence). The V segment lost 5 bases and the J segment 10 bases; nucleotides outside the gene matches: 13. This CDR3 reads CASSPRRGVVGEQFF. CDR3 nucleotides: TGTGCCAGCAGCCCCCGGCGGGGGGTCGTGGGGGAGCAGTTCTTC.

This clonotype turned up a few times. The CDR3 region has the DNA TGTGCCAGCAGTCAGGAAGGCATCGGAAAACTGTTTTTT. Translating it yields CASSQEGIGKLFF. The chain uses TRBV6-5 and TRBJ1-4; D is ambiguous. CDR3 length: 13 amino acids. The germline CDR1 and CDR2 sequences are MNHEY and SVGAGI. V lost 5 bases to trimming and J lost 10 bases, with 14 bases between them.

Many counts were recorded for this clonotype. The rearrangement uses TRBV10-3 and TRBJ2-7; D uncertain. V lost 0 bases and J 0 bases, leaving 3 bases between the germline ends. In germline, CDR1 is ENHRY, CDR2 SYGVKD. This CDR3 comprises 13 residues. The CDR3 here is CAISESGSYEQYF. The CDR3, as DNA: TGTGCCATCAGTGAGTCGGGCTCCTACGAGCAGTACTTC.

In this sample, this clonotype turned up many times. The chain joins TRBV6-5 to TRBJ2-1, with D tentatively TRBD1 (5 bases). CDR1 MNHEY and CDR2 SVGAGI come from the germline V gene. Deletions cut 11 bases from V and 2 bases from J, with 10 bases between. The CDR3 consists of 12 residues. DNA for the CDR3: TGTGCCGTGGGGCTCGCCTACAATGAGCAGTTCTTC. Protein sequence: CAVGLAYNEQFF.

This clonotype was counted many times. An end of the junction differs from the germline gene, which may be a read error. The rearrangement uses TRBV6-2 or TRBV6-3 and TRBJ2-7; 8 bases align to TRBD1. Germline CDR1 is MNHEY and CDR2 is SVGEGT. This CDR3 spans 13 amino acids. The CDR3 sequence is CASSYRQGYGQYF. The CDR3 DNA reads TGTGCCAGCAGTTATCGACAGGGGTACGGGCAGTACTTC.

This clonotype showed up many times. V usage is TRBV2 and J usage is TRBJ2-3, with 8 bases lining up with TRBD1. V lost 10 bases, J lost 2 bases, and 11 bases stayed unmatched. Germline loops: CDR1 SNHLY, CDR2 FYNNEI. This CDR3 has 15 amino acids. The CDR3 protein is CATARQGSFTDTQYF. The CDR3 bases are TGTGCCACCGCCCGACAGGGGTCGTTCACAGATACGCAGTATTTT. Supplemented by reference TRBV2 and TRBJ2-3, the full variable domain reads EPEVTQTPSHQVTQMGQEVILRCVPISNHLYFYWYRQILGQKVEFLVSFYNNEISEKSEIFDDQFSVERPDGSNFTLKIRSTKLEDSAMYFCATARQGSFTDTQYFGPGTRLTVL.

The table lists this clonotype with a few counts. The chain links TRBV24-1 to TRBJ1-1, with D perhaps TRBD1 (5 bases). This CDR3 region has 13 residues. Germline CDR1 is KGHDR and CDR2 is SFDVKD. Trimming took 3 bases from V and 1 from J, leaving 5 bases between them. The CDR3 DNA sequence: TGTGCCACCAGTGATGGGACGAACACTGAAGCTTTCTTT. Translation gives CATSDGTNTEAFF.

The V gene is TRBV28, the J gene TRBJ1-6; 9 bases match TRBD1. The CDR3 is 13 residues long. From germline, CDR1 is MDHEN and CDR2 SYDVKM. Losses at the gene ends were 10 bases for V and 10 bases for J; bases not matched to a gene: 8. The CDR3 DNA reads as TGTGCCATCATGGGACAGGGACACTCACCCCTCCACTTT. Its translation is CAIMGQGHSPLHF.

In this sample, this clonotype turned up many times. Germline and junction disagree at one end, which may indicate a read error. V and J are TRBV7-7 and TRBJ2-5, with 8 nucleotides matching TRBD1. The CDR3 contains 13 residues. The germline V gene has CDR1 SSHAT and CDR2 FNYEAQ (reference sequence). CDR3 in DNA: TGTGCTAGCAGCCCAGGGGGCGAAGAGACCCAGTACTTC. This encodes CASSPGGEETQYF.

This clonotype was detected ten times or more. The chain combines TRBV6-2 or TRBV6-3 with TRBJ2-7; maybe TRBD2 (6 bases). This CDR3 spans 14 amino acids. Per the germline V gene, CDR1 is MNHEY and CDR2 is SVGEGT. Trimming shortened V by 2 bases and J by 3 bases, and 11 bases separated the two germline ends. The CDR3 spells CASSYRAGIYEQYF. The CDR3, as DNA: TGTGCCAGCAGTTACAGGGCGGGAATCTACGAGCAGTACTTC.

This clonotype has a count of ten or more. The chain uses TRBV7-2 and TRBJ2-1, with D maybe TRBD2 (5 bases). This CDR3 region has 12 residues. Germline V CDR1 and CDR2: SGHTA, FQGNSA. V lost 6 bases and J lost 12, with 15 bases in between. The CDR3 here is CASSTPGSRQFF. The CDR3 DNA reads as TGTGCCAGCAGTACTCCGGGGTCGCGGCAGTTCTTC. Variable domain in full (rest from reference TRBV7-2 and TRBJ2-1): GAGVSQSPSNKVTEKGKDVELRCDPISGHTALYWYRQSLGQGLEFLIYFQGNSAPDKSGLPSDRFSAERTGGSVSTLTIQRTQQEDSAVYLCASSTPGSRQFFGPGTRLTVL.

The J gene is TRBJ2-7, the V gene TRBV6-5; D may be TRBD1 (6 bases). V gave up 5 bases and J gave up 5 bases, with 7 bases separating them. The CDR3 totals 11 residues. Looked up from germline, CDR1 is MNHEY and CDR2 is SVGAGI. CDR3 protein: CASSKGDEQYF. Written as DNA, the CDR3 is TGTGCCAGCAGTAAGGGGGACGAGCAGTACTTC.